This T cell receptor beta chain comes out of a study of cytomegalovirus exposure and HLA in healthy donors. General study points: A later examination showed that TCR association rates differed by HLA locus, with DRB1 most and HLA-C fewest. HLA alleles were associated with fewer than 20,000 TCR beta sequences in a later analysis at 0.05 false discovery rate. One cluster of highly shared sequence variants probably arose as a sequencing artifact. Three CMV-associated chains proved CMV antigen-specific in vitro.

PCR was performed using 60 Vbeta and 13 Jbeta primers. The protocol was immunoSEQ multiplex PCR, while the TCRdb copy is restricted to in-frame clones and leaves out a portion. The repertoire has approximately 30,000 clones, about two thirds of them found once; the top ten carry over 9%. This clone occurred a few times. Its antigen is as yet unknown. V was clipped by 1 base and J by 2 bases, with 6 bases between them. The CDR3 sequence is 15 residues long. From germline, CDR1 is SEHNR and CDR2 FQNEAQ (reference sequence). The receptor was derived from a middle-aged man in good health and CMV-seropositive. Sequencing was performed on PBMCs. The chain employs TRBV7-9 and TRBJ2-6; no firm D call. CDR3 nucleotides: TGTGCCAGCAGCTTAGGAGGAGCTGGGGCCAACGTCCTGACTTTC. Translating gives CASSLGGAGANVLTF.